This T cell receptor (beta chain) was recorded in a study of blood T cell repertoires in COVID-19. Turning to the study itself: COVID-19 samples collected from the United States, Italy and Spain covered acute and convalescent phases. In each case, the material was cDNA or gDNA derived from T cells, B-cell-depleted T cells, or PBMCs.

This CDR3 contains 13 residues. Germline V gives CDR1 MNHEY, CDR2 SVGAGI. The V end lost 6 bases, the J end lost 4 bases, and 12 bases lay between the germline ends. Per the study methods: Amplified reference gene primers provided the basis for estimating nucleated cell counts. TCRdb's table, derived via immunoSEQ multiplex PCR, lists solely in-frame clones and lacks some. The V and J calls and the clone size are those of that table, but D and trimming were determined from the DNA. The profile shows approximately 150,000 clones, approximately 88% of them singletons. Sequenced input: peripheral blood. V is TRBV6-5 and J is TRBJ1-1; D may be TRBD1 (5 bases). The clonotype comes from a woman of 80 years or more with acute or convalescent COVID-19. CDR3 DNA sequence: TGTGCCAGCAGCCGCGTGGGGGGCACTGAAGCTTTCTTT. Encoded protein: CASSRVGGTEAFF.